These 11 T cell receptor beta chains came from one sample sequenced in a study of T-cell memory formation after mild COVID-19 (dated by TCRdb to about 2021). Library preparation used 5' RACE. TCRdb records Illumina NovaSeq 6000 as the sequencer. The public sequencing data were trimmed at Q25 with fastp and processed into clonotypes with MiXCR by TCRdb, which kept only in-frame beta chains. Entries are consolidated by CDR3 protein sequence, retaining the most common genes and DNA. Recorded for this sample are about 560,000 distinct CDR3 sequences; less than 25% of them occurred a single time. The top ten clones comprise around 9.2% of the sample. Sequencing input: PBMCs or a T cell subset sorted from them (not recorded which). These receptors originate from an adult woman who had mild COVID-19 (a few samples of this study predate the infection). The sample titles of this study are shuffled in the database, so cell type and time point are left out; the donor was told from shared clones.

This chain joins TRBV4-1 and TRBJ1-2; D gene unclear. CDR3 size: 15 residues. The germline gives CDR1 MGHRA, CDR2 YSYEKL. Between the trimmed V and J ends, which lost 7 bases and 3 bases, there was a span of 18 bases. CDR3 nucleotide sequence: TGCGCCAGCACTCAAGCTCAGGCCACCCACTATGGCTACACCTTC. Translating it yields CASTQAQATHYGYTF.

The chain employs TRBV25-1 and TRBJ1-1, with a tentative D call TRBD1 (6 bases). Germline lookup yields CDR1 MGHDK and CDR2 SYGVNS. The CDR3 is 13 amino acids. Trimming removed 7 bases at V and 0 bases at J, with 9 bases between. The CDR3 loop reads CASNGTLNTEAFF. The CDR3 coding sequence is TGTGCCAGCAACGGGACACTGAACACTGAAGCTTTCTTT.

This clonotype has ten or more counts. The rearrangement links TRBV9 to TRBJ1-3; D is perhaps TRBD1 (6 bases). Per the germline V gene, CDR1 is SGDLS and CDR2 is YYNGEE. The CDR3 is 16 residues long. The V end was cut by 0 bases, the J end by 4 bases, with 14 bases between. The DNA for the CDR3 is TGTGCCAGCAGCGTAGAGGCAACAGGGTTGGGAAACACCATATATTTT. Translating it yields CASSVEATGLGNTIYF.

In this sample, this clonotype turned up a few times. This chain connects TRBV2 to TRBJ2-2; D is tentatively TRBD1 or TRBD2 (5 bases each). This CDR3 is 12 amino acids long. V lost 6 bases and J lost 6, with 8 bases in between. Germline V gives CDR1 SNHLY, CDR2 FYNNEI. CDR3 sequence reads: CASRGVAGELFF. CDR3 DNA sequence: TGTGCCAGCAGGGGGGTGGCCGGGGAGCTGTTTTTT.

V gene TRBV4-3 combines with J gene TRBJ2-1; TRBD2 might be the D (5 bases). From germline, CDR1 is LGHNA and CDR2 YSLEER. Trimming left V 0 bases short and J 5 bases short, with 11 bases between. The length of the CDR3 is 15 residues. CDR3 residues: CASSQDGWRDNEQFF. CDR3 nucleotides: TGCGCCAGCAGCCAAGACGGGTGGCGGGACAATGAGCAGTTCTTC.

There are a few counts of this clonotype. J is TRBJ2-7 and V is TRBV30, with 9 bases identical to TRBD2. The CDR3 sequence is 12 residues long. CDR1 GTSNPN and CDR2 SVGIG come from the germline V gene (reference sequence). J was trimmed by 7 bases and V by 1 base; bases with no gene match: 2. The CDR3 sequence: CAWSGLAVEQYF. In DNA form, the CDR3 reads TGTGCCTGGAGTGGACTAGCGGTGGAGCAGTACTTC.

This clonotype was found a few times. The chain joins TRBV12-3 or TRBV12-4 to TRBJ1-3; D is ambiguous. The CDR3 is 15 amino acids. Trimming shortened V by 5 bases and J by 0 bases, and 11 bases separated the two germline ends. In DNA form, the CDR3 reads TGTGCCAGCAGTCCTCGGGCCCACTCTGGAAACACCATATATTTT. It specifies CASSPRAHSGNTIYF.

The chain carries TRBV11-2 and TRBJ1-2; D possibly corresponds to TRBD1 (6 bases). Trimming stripped 6 bases from V and 5 bases from J, with 16 bases between. CDR3 length: 14 residues. Germline CDR1 is SGHAT and CDR2 is FQNNGV. CDR3 amino acids: CASSLSGAAYGYTF. CDR3 coding DNA: TGTGCCAGCAGTCTGTCAGGGGCCGCTTATGGCTACACCTTC.

J is TRBJ2-1 and V is TRBV4-3; D remains ambiguous. The CDR3 totals 15 residues. Trimming took off 0 bases at V and 0 bases at J, with 6 bases between the two ends. In germline, CDR1 is LGHNA, CDR2 YSLEER. The CDR3 loop is CASSQEVPSYNEQFF. The CDR3 bases are TGCGCCAGCAGCCAAGAAGTCCCCTCCTACAATGAGCAGTTCTTC.

This clonotype has just a few counts. The J gene is TRBJ2-1, the V gene TRBV4-2; D remains unclear. From germline, CDR1 is LGHNA and CDR2 YNFKEQ. V was trimmed by 2 bases and J by 6 bases, leaving 5 bases between them. The CDR3 runs 12 residues. CDR3 amino acids: CASSQYRNEQFF. In DNA form, the CDR3 reads TGTGCCAGCAGCCAATACCGCAATGAGCAGTTCTTC.

This clonotype was found a few times. The chain combines TRBV4-1 with TRBJ2-7, with 8 nucleotides matching TRBD1. V was pared by 1 base and J by 6 bases, with 8 bases of the junction left unmatched. Germline-derived CDR1 and CDR2 are MGHRA and YSYEKL. The CDR3 contains 15 residues. CDR3 sequence (DNA): TGCGCCAGCAGCCAAGGGCGTAAAACAGGGGGCGAGCAGTACTTC. This gives the protein CASSQGRKTGGEQYF.